This T cell receptor (beta chain) appears in the sequencing data of a study of shared clonotypes between healthy human individuals (dated by TCRdb to the early 2020s). Some background on the complete study: A few men and a couple of women, aged 18 to 49 years, made up the cohort. For each donor, three plates each were used for CD4 naive and CD4 memory, two plates were used for CD8 naive, and one plate was used for CD8 memory. To increase sequencing depth and limit assay-specific biases, TCR repertoire library preparation and sequencing were carried out by different laboratories using diverse techniques. Per donor, leukapheresis produced somewhere between about 0.94 and 9 billion PBMCs. The study deeply sequenced blood TCR repertoires of five healthy adults to estimate repertoire size and the extent of clonotype sharing between individuals.

Using the deep immunoSEQ assay, TCR CDR3 regions were amplified from genomic DNA by multiplex PCR. Genomic DNA extracted from each cell subset was distributed evenly over all wells of several immunoSEQ 96-well plates, and each plate served as one replicate. Each replicate PCR for sorted subsets received roughly 0.2 ug genomic DNA, equal to about 30,000 T cell genomes. The purified libraries were quantified using a Qubit 3.0 fluorometer, sized with a Bioanalyzer 2100, and then quantified again using the KAPA Library Quantification kit. Every immunoSEQ 96-well plate was sequenced on a dedicated single-read 150-cycle Illumina NextSeq 550 flow cell. In the original analysis: Because the immunoSEQ output held only junctional sequences and lacked quality scores, the filtering could not match the filtering applied to full-length reads. Sequences were annotated with PyIR, a Python wrapper for IgBLAST v1.9, using IMGT germline references to assign V/J genes and CDR3. Reads were filtered out if the reads had weak V/J assignments (E-value above 1e-6), no CDR3, stop codons, out-of-frame junctions, or ambiguous translated residues. V3J clonotypes were defined by identical inferred V gene, J gene, and CDR3 amino acid sequence. Percentage overlap between repertoires was computed as shared unique clonotypes divided by the size of the smaller repertoire. Three approaches were used to assess repertoire richness: RTK rarefaction, the Chao1 estimator, and Recon v2.1 estimates of unobserved clonotypes. Generation probabilities were computed with OLGA for all TCRbeta clonotypes obtained by the gDNA method from four donors. Entries here come from immuneACCESS through TCRdb and include only in-frame sequences with V and J called. Some clones fail to appear in such tables; in the studies checked, an unresolved V gene covers under half of the shortfall, and the cause of the remainder is unknown. V and J calls and clone size are given by that table; D and trimming were obtained from the DNA. The sample includes approximately 1.4 million clones, with approximately 98% observed a single time. The ten largest clones capture roughly 0.4% of the sample.

To note about this clone: Its antigen remains unidentified. No clone much larger than this one lies a single base away; base qualities are absent.

Donors were healthy HIV-negative adults with no recently reported acute infections or vaccinations. Only Caucasian adults living in Nashville, Tennessee, USA were represented among the donors. CD4+ T cells were enriched by magnetic negative selection; naive cells were then positively selected on CD45RA, and the negative fraction formed the memory subset. Blood was obtained by leukapheresis, after which PBMCs were separated by Ficoll-Histopaque density gradient centrifugation and cryopreserved in liquid nitrogen vapor phase. Analytical flow cytometry was used to check the purity and quantity of every magnetically sorted T cell population. Each sorted fraction had its genomic DNA isolated and then quantified by UV absorbance on a Nanodrop 2000c. The research as a whole found: Incomplete sequencing was indicated by rarefaction of sorted-subset datasets, despite the large sequencing depth. Compared with non-shared clonotypes, the clonotypes found in all four sorted-subset donors had higher generation probabilities. Approximately 4.8% of naive CD4, 3.5% of naive CD8, 2.3% of memory CD4, and 0.4% of memory CD8 clonotypes were shared across a few donors. Based on pairwise subsampling, the degree of clonotype sharing among donors was expected to be affected by sequencing depth. Estimated clonotype richness was generally larger for naive than for memory subsets. The small number of donors limited the genetic and exposure-history diversity represented. Sampling was limited to blood, and TCR repertoires in tissue likely differ from TCR repertoires in blood.

The CDR3 holds 16 amino acids from the cysteine to the phenylalanine. The read is trimmed to its CDR3 DNA, 48 bases read in frame from base 1. V drops 4 bases and J drops 0 bases, leaving 16 bases in between. CDR1 and CDR2 (SGHVS, FQNEAQ) derive from the germline V gene. This clonotype was sampled from a man in his thirties or forties in good health. This chain is built from TRBV7-8 and TRBJ2-7; confidence is insufficient to name the D gene. The sample was naive CD4+ T cells sorted from blood. What the cell subset or site label conveys for this sample: CD45RA+ positively selected. The CDR3 here reads CASSSLRGEDSYEQYF. In nucleotide form, the sequence is TGTGCCAGCAGCTCCCTCCGTGGAGAAGACTCCTACGAGCAGTACTTC.